This TCR beta chain was observed in a study of chemoradiotherapy in HPV16-positive cancers (dated 2022 in TCRdb). Some background on the complete study: Functional T-cell assays on cells from a couple of HPV16-positive patients defined candidate HPV-specific T-cell clones and common TCR motifs. Next, the candidate HPV-specific TCRs and motifs were followed in TCR repertoires from around 90 patients with HPV-related cancers. The study asked whether T-cell immunity against the HPV oncoproteins E6 and E7 changes during chemoradiotherapy and whether it affects survival. Study-wide conclusions, independent of this receptor: Improved recurrence-free survival in HPV16-positive patients was associated with expansion of HPV-responsive T cells during chemoradiotherapy. Expansion of candidate HPV-specific clones and E7-related TCR motifs was observed in the tumor microenvironment during treatment, whereas no such expansion was observed for non-HPV-specific T cells. The functional definition of HPV-specific T cells was derived from only a couple of HPV16-positive patients, and the survival association was reported for HPV16-positive patients.

The library was prepared using the immunoSEQ multiplex PCR assay. TCRdb provides this immuneACCESS table in a form limited to in-frame rearrangements. Some clones are lacking; in checked studies, under half of them reflect an unresolved V gene, and why the rest are absent is not known. The sample table records approximately 3,000 clones; approximately 86% of these occur just once. The ten largest clones represent 8% to 10% of the sample. Taken from cysteine to phenylalanine, the CDR3 has 16 residues. The read is trimmed to its CDR3 DNA, 48 bases read in frame from base 1. Of note for this clone: Its recognized antigen is unknown. One base away there is no much larger clone; base qualities are not given.

Repertoires were sampled multiple times during chemoradiotherapy, which allowed clonal expansion in the tumor microenvironment to be followed. The TCR sequence derives from a human donor with HPV-associated anogenital cancer. The sample consisted of tumor tissue, taken from a patient who underwent chemoradiotherapy. The receptor chain draws on TRBV21-1 and TRBJ1-6; TRBD1, the D gene given by the table, was not confirmed from the DNA. TRBV21-1 is annotated as a pseudogene. This receptor carries the CDR3 CASSARQGSYNSPLHF. The DNA reads as follows: TGTGCCAGCAGCGCCAGACAGGGATCCTATAATTCACCCCTCCACTTT.